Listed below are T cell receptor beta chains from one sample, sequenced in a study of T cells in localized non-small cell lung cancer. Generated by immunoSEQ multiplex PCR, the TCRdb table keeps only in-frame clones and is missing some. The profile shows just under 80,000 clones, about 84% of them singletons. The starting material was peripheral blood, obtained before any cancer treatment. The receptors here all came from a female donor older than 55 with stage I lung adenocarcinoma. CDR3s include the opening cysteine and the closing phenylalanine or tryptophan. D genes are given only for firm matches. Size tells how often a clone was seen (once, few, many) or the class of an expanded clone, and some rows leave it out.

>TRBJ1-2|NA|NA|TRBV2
CASSELGGYGYTF
TGTGCCAGCTCCGAACTAGGCGGTTATGGCTACACCTTC
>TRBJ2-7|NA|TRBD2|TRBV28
CASSPQLAGAYEQYF
TGTGCCAGCAGCCCCCAACTAGCGGGAGCATACGAGCAGTACTTC
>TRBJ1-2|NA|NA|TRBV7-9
CASSLEDAGVYGYTF
TGTGCCAGCAGCTTAGAAGACGCAGGGGTTTATGGCTACACCTTC
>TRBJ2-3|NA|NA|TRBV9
CASSASRGGNTQYF
TGTGCCAGCAGCGCTTCCAGGGGGGGAAATACGCAGTATTTT
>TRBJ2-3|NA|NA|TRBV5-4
CASSWESGTDTQYF
TGTGCCAGCAGCTGGGAGAGTGGCACAGATACGCAGTATTTT
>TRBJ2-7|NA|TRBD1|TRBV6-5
CASSYSGTGTNEQYF
TGTGCCAGCAGTTACTCTGGGACAGGGACCAACGAGCAGTACTTC
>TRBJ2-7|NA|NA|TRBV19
CASRTGTSLAYEQYF
TGTGCCAGTAGGACGGGGACTTCACTGGCCTACGAGCAGTACTTC
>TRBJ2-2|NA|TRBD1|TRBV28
CASSPTGGGTGELFF
TGTGCCAGCAGTCCGACAGGGGGAGGCACCGGGGAGCTGTTTTTT
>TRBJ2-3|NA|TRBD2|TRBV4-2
CASSQDSSGGFGDTQYF
TGTGCCAGCAGCCAAGATTCTAGCGGGGGGTTTGGAGATACGCAGTATTTT
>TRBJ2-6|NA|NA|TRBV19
CASSSHSGANVLTF
TGTGCCAGTTCGAGCCACTCTGGGGCCAACGTCCTGACTTTC
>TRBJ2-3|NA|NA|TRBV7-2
CASSLEGRGPDTQYF
TGTGCCAGCAGCTTAGAGGGCAGGGGCCCAGATACGCAGTATTTT
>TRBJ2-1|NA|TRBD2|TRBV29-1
CSVEGGGLAGVVNEQFF
TGCAGCGTTGAAGGGGGCGGACTAGCGGGAGTAGTCAATGAGCAGTTCTTC
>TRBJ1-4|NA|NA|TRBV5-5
CASSREGTVGEKLFF
TGTGCCAGCAGCCGGGAAGGGACCGTGGGGGAAAAACTGTTTTTT
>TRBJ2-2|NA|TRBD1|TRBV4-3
CASSQAIRGGLTGELFF
TGCGCCAGCAGCCAAGCGATAAGAGGGGGCCTGACCGGGGAGCTGTTTTTT
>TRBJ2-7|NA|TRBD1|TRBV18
CASSPPTGGVTSYEQYF
TGTGCCAGCTCACCCCCCACAGGGGGCGTTACCTCCTACGAGCAGTACTTC
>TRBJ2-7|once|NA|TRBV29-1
CSVRTVDEQYF
TGCAGCGTTAGAACAGTCGACGAGCAGTACTTC
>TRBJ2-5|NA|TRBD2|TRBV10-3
CAIKRTSGVQETQYF
TGTGCCATCAAAAGGACTAGCGGGGTCCAAGAGACCCAGTACTTC
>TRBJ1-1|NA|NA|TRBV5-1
CASSLVAGSNTEAFF
TGCGCCAGCAGCTTGGTGGCAGGGTCGAACACTGAAGCTTTCTTT
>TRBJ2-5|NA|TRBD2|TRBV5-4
CASSPLAGRYQETQYF
TGTGCCAGCAGCCCACTAGCGGGAAGGTACCAAGAGACCCAGTACTTC
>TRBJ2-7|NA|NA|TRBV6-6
CASKAPGPLYEQYF
TGTGCCAGCAAGGCGCCCGGCCCCCTTTACGAGCAGTACTTC
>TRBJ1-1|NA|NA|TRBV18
CASSPPGGLNTEAFF
TGTGCCAGCTCACCACCGGGCGGTTTGAACACTGAAGCTTTCTTT
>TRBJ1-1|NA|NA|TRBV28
CASSLWTGHNTEAFF
TGTGCCAGCAGTTTATGGACAGGCCACAACACTGAAGCTTTCTTT
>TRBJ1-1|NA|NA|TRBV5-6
CASSPSRLNTEAFF
TGTGCCAGCTCACCATCGAGACTGAACACTGAAGCTTTCTTT
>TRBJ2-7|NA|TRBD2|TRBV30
CAWSPVGGVQYF
TGTGCCTGGAGTCCTGTCGGGGGGGTGCAGTACTTC
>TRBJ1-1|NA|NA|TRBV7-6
CASSLREDTEAFF
TGTGCCAGCAGCTTAAGGGAGGACACTGAAGCTTTCTTT
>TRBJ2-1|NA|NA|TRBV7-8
CASSLVRYNEQFF
TGTGCCAGCAGCTTAGTCCGATACAATGAGCAGTTCTTC
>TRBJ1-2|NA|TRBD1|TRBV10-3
CAISELGQGSGYTF
TGTGCCATCAGTGAGCTAGGACAGGGGTCCGGCTACACCTTC
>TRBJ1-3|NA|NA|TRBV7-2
CASSLIGGNLSGNTIYF
TGTGCCAGCAGCTTAATCGGAGGGAACTTGTCTGGAAACACCATATATTTT
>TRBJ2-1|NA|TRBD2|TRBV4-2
CASSQGGLAYNEQFF
TGTGCCAGCAGCCAAGGCGGACTAGCCTACAATGAGCAGTTCTTC
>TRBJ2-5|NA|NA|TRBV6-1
CASSDQGGQETQYF
TGTGCCAGCAGTGACCAGGGGGGCCAAGAGACCCAGTACTTC
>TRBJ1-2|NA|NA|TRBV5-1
CASSLGDTNYGYTF
TGCGCCAGCAGCTTGGGAGACACCAACTATGGCTACACCTTC
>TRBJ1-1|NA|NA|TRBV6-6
CASSQVRGTEAFF
TGTGCCAGCAGCCAGGTACGGGGCACTGAAGCTTTCTTT
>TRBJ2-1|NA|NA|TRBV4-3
CASSQAYRAIYNEQFF
TGCGCCAGCAGCCAAGCCTACAGGGCGATATACAATGAGCAGTTCTTC
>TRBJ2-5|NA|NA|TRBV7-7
CASSLSYVETQYF
TGTGCCAGCAGCTTATCCTATGTGGAGACCCAGTACTTC
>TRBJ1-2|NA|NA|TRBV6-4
CASSDSGVGYTF
TGTGCCAGCAGTGACTCTGGAGTTGGCTACACCTTC